Given below is one T cell receptor (beta chain) in context. This clone was observed once. Which antigen it targets is not known. The record has no base qualities; no much larger clone is one base away. The CDR1 and CDR2 encoded by the germline V gene are SGHAT and FQNNGV. V and J lose 0 bases and 1 base, and a span of 6 bases separates them. From cysteine to phenylalanine, the CDR3 is 15 amino acids long. Just CDR3 DNA is preserved here, 45 bases in frame from base 1. This sample was included in a study of cytomegalovirus exposure and HLA in healthy donors (dated by TCRdb to about 2017). At the level of the whole study: According to a later analysis, one platform produced both the roughly 130 validation repertoires and the 620 or so repertoires of the first cohort. A separate validation cohort of approximately 120 different subjects was used in addition to the approximately 640-subject first cohort. The study aimed to test whether signatures of past pathogen exposure could be identified by cataloging public T cell receptors. The study combined high-throughput TCR immunosequencing, statistical association of individual TCRs with disease status, and machine learning to predict cytomegalovirus infection status. Results the study describes overall, beyond this receptor: Most TCR sequences were observed very rarely across donors, whereas some public TCRs were present in many individuals. In a later analysis, TCRs clustered in the first cohort were found to also tend to co-occur in the approximately 110 validation repertoires, with about 93% of cluster scores above 0. The classifier was reported to diagnose cytomegalovirus status with high specificity and sensitivity in both the original and validation cohorts. A later analysis lacked HLA typing for the validation cohort, so it scored co-occurrence in that cohort across all 130 or so repertoires. Three of the identified cytomegalovirus-associated TCR beta chains were confirmed in vitro to be specific for cytomegalovirus antigens. A total of around 150 TCR beta chains were listed by the study as associated with cytomegalovirus. The authors suggested that the approach could potentially be extended to other disease states and immunological phenotypes.

Separate from the approximately 670-subject first cohort, the validation cohort of roughly 110 subjects was the group to which the donors belonged. The receptor library was made with the immunoSEQ multiplex PCR assay. In the source study's methods: A statistical classification framework was built for diagnosing cytomegalovirus status from the catalog of TCR beta chain sequences. In TCRdb, the immuneACCESS table is reduced to in-frame sequences with V and J assigned. These tables do not hold every clone; where another copy was compared, an unresolved V gene accounts for under half, and the others remain unexplained. For V, J and clone size, that table is used; D and trimming come from the DNA. The sample includes tens of thousands of clones, with about 95% observed a single time. The ten biggest clones cover around 0.65% of the sample.

The sequence derives from a woman aged 18-29 years in good health and CMV-seronegative. The sample taken for sequencing was PBMCs. The rearranged segments are TRBV11-2 and TRBJ2-2; too little of a D gene remains to name it. The CDR3 in this case is CASSLEPGNTGELFF. The DNA sequence reads TGTGCCAGCAGCTTAGAACCGGGGAACACCGGGGAGCTGTTTTTT.